This T cell receptor (beta chain) emerged from a study of tumor and adjacent non-tumor tissue in lung cancer. Regarding the study as a whole: Tumor tissue had significantly higher TCR diversity than normal lung.

Germline V lookup: CDR1 MNHEY, CDR2 SVGAGI. Trimming shortened V by 10 bases and J by 0 bases, and 18 bases separated the two germline ends. CDR3 length equals 16 residues. RNA was extracted from bulk tissue without any cell sorting. Donors were chemotherapy-naive, newly diagnosed lung cancer surgical patients in China, August–late 2014. Three rounds of nested PCR, following a modified ARM-PCR protocol, produced the TCRbeta library. TCRdb re-called the multiplex PCR reads through MiXCR, storing one row per CDR3 protein. The sample has 71,000 or so distinct CDR3 sequences; over 75% are singletons. Points on this clonotype: The antigen remains unidentified.

The sample comprised lung tumor tissue. This clonotype was obtained from a woman in her 50s with non-small cell lung cancer. The genes are TRBV6-5 and TRBJ2-2; TRBD1 might be the D (5 bases). The CDR3 sequence: CANNLRQFANTGELFF. CDR3 DNA sequence: TGTGCCAACAACCTCCGACAGTTCGCGAACACCGGGGAGCTGTTTTTT.